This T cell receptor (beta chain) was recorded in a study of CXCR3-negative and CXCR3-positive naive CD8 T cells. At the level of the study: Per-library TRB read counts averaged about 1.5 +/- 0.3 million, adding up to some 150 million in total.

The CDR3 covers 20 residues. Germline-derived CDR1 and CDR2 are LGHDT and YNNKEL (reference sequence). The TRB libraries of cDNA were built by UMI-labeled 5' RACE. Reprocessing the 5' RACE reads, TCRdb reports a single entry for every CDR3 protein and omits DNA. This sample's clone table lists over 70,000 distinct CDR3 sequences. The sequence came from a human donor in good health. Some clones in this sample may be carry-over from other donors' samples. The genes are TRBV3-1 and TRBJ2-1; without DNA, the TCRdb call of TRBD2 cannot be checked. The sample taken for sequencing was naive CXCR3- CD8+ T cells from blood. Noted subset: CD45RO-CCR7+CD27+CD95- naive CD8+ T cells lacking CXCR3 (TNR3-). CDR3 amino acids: CASRGTGLAGSGVTYNEQFF.